The 10 T cell receptor beta chains presented below share a single source sample, sequenced in a study of breast tumors, draining lymph nodes, adjacent tissues (dated by TCRdb to about 2016). The axillary draining lymph nodes of breast cancer patients were the source of the lymph node samples. Libraries were made using multiplex PCR. These reads were obtained on an Illumina HiSeq 2000. Clones were called with MiXCR by TCRdb after fastp trimmed the public reads at Q25, and only in-frame beta chains were retained. Duplicate CDR3 protein sequences are folded into a single record with the most common DNA and genes. This sample has 200,000 to 300,000 distinct CDR3 sequences in its table, and 30% to 35% of those were observed once. The biggest ten clones account for 0.85% to 1.2% of the sample. The sequenced material came from axillary lymph node tissue. The receptors derive from a female donor with breast cancer. Some clones in this sample may be carry-over from other donors' samples.

This clonotype was observed a few times. The J gene is TRBJ2-1, the V gene TRBV7-9; D is perhaps TRBD2 (5 bases). In germline, CDR1 is SEHNR, CDR2 FQNEAQ (reference sequence). Trimming removed 8 bases at V and 15 bases at J, with 32 bases between. The CDR3 covers 16 residues. CDR3 amino acids: CASGRPLGTTSALVFF. DNA for the CDR3: TGTGCCAGCGGCCGACCACTAGGAACCACCTCAGCTCTCGTGTTCTTC.

This clonotype appeared many times. The chain couples TRBV25-1 to TRBJ2-1; tentatively, D is TRBD1 (6 bases). The CDR3 loop spans 15 amino acids. Germline V gene lookup returns CDR1 MGHDK and CDR2 SYGVNS. Deletions cut 2 bases from V and 9 bases from J, with 17 bases between. The CDR3 DNA sequence: TGTGCCAGCAGTGAAGGGGGCGCCGGAGTGGGTGAGCAGTTCTTC. Translated: CASSEGGAGVGEQFF.

As for this clonotype: This may be a read error: a much more frequent sequence differs by one nucleotide. CDR3 protein: CDSAIGFHTYNEQFF. CDR3 DNA sequence: TGTGACAGTGCCATAGGATTCCACACCTACAATGAGCAGTTCTTC. The gene calls are TRBV5-5 and TRBJ2-1; D is undetermined. This CDR3 has 15 residues. The germline V gene encodes CDR1 SGHKS and CDR2 YYEKEE (reference sequence).

This chain links TRBV20-1 with TRBJ1-4; D perhaps matches TRBD1 (5 bases). The ends were cut back, 7 bases at V and 5 bases at J, with 8 bases in the middle. This CDR3 has 11 residues. Germline values: CDR1 DFQATT, CDR2 SNEGSKA (reference sequence). CDR3 protein: CSVGRNEKLFF. The CDR3 bases are TGCAGTGTGGGGCGGAATGAAAAACTGTTTTTT.

This clonotype has at least ten counts. V usage is TRBV10-1 and J usage is TRBJ2-7; weak D call: TRBD2 (5 bases). The length of the CDR3 is 13 residues. Trimming removed 5 bases from V and 3 bases from J, with 11 bases in between. Germline lookup yields CDR1 WNHNN and CDR2 SYGVQD (reference sequence). CDR3 sequence: CASSRGINYEQYF. The CDR3 coding sequence is TGCGCCAGCAGTCGAGGGATAAACTACGAGCAGTACTTC.

This clonotype was seen only once. No conserved phenylalanine or tryptophan is present at the end of the CDR3, so a read error is the likely explanation. The limits of the CDR3 on the DNA are not certain, so only TCRdb's listed CDR3 is given. The chain joins TRBV7-6 to TRBJ2-2; the DNA was not used to check the table's D call, TRBD2. Germline assignment: CDR1 SGHVS and CDR2 FNYEAQ. Inclusive of both ends, the CDR3 amounts to 8 amino acids. The CDR3 sequence is CASSSAGN.

This clonotype was found many times. The chain couples TRBV4-1 to TRBJ2-7; TRBD2 agrees at 8 bases. This CDR3 is built from 17 residues. Germline lookup yields CDR1 MGHRA and CDR2 YSYEKL. The V and J ends lost 0 bases and 4 bases, in that order; junction bases with no gene match: 11. The CDR3 loop reads CASSQETSGLPLYEQYF. Written as DNA, the CDR3 is TGCGCCAGCAGCCAAGAAACTAGCGGCCTTCCCTTGTACGAGCAGTACTTC.

V and J are TRBV5-1 and TRBJ1-2, with D possibly TRBD1 on 6 matching bases. Germline V gene sequence: CDR1 SGHRS, CDR2 YFSETQ. The CDR3 length is 18 residues. V shed 2 bases and J shed 5 bases, with 25 bases lying between them. CDR3 bases: TGCGCCAGCAGCTTCTTGGGAGAGAGGACAGATACGCAGTATGGCTACACCTTC. This codes for CASSFLGERTDTQYGYTF.

This clonotype was found many times. The gene calls are TRBV7-3 and TRBJ2-7, with D possibly being TRBD1 (6 bases). Germline V CDR1 and CDR2: SGHTA, FQGTGA. The CDR3 has 15 residues. V was cut by 2 bases and J by 2 bases, with 13 bases left in between. In DNA, the CDR3 is TGTGCCAGCAGCTTACAACAGGGCGTTGCCTACGAGCAGTACTTC. Amino acid sequence: CASSLQQGVAYEQYF.

As to this clonotype: One end of the junction is discordant with germline, which a read error may explain. This chain uses TRBV5-4 with TRBJ2-2; D is uncertain. This CDR3 has 15 amino acids. The V gene's germline CDR1 is SGHNT and CDR2 YYREEE (reference sequence). The CDR3 DNA sequence: TGTGCCAGCAGCTTGAGGACGGTGAACACCGAGGAGCTGTTTTTT. It yields the protein CASSLRTVNTEELFF.